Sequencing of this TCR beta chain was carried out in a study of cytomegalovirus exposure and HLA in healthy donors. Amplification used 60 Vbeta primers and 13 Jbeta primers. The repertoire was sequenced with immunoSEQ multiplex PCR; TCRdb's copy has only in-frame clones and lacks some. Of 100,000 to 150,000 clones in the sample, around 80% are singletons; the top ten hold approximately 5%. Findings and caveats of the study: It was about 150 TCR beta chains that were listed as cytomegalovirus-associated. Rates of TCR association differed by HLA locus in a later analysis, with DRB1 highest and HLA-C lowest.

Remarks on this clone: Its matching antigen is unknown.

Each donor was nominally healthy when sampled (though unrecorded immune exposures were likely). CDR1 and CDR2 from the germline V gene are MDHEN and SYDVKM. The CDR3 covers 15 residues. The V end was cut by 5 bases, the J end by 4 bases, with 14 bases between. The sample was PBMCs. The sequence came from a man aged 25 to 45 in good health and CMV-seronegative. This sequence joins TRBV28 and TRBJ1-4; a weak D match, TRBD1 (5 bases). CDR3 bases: TGTGCCAGCAGTCCATCGGGGGAGGTTAATGAAAAACTGTTTTTT. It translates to CASSPSGEVNEKLFF.